Reported below is one TCR beta chain. The data were obtained in a study of cytotoxic CD8 clonotypes in ibrutinib-treated CLL. Study background: A mean of around 270,000 productive templates and approximately 90,000 productive rearrangements was obtained per sample.

Only in-frame clones appear in the TCRdb table, and some are missing; sequencing was by immunoSEQ multiplex PCR. The sample shows some 65,000 clones, approximately 54% of them seen only once. The germline gives CDR1 MNHEY, CDR2 SMNVEV (reference sequence). J gave up 4 bases and V 3 bases, and 3 bases lay outside the gene matches. There are 14 residues in the CDR3. This sequence was found in a human donor with chronic lymphocytic leukemia. The chain is built from TRBV27 and TRBJ2-7, with 10 nucleotides matching TRBD1. Sequenced material: PBMCs, taken after 12 months of ibrutinib treatment. The CDR3 nucleotides read TGTGCCAGCAGTTTCGGACAGGGGGGGTACGAGCAGTACTTC. The encoded protein is CASSFGQGGYEQYF.